The T cell receptor beta chain described here comes from a study of response to subunit inactivated influenza vaccine. The V gene end was trimmed by 5 bases and the J gene end by 0 bases; junction bases not matched to a gene: 4. This CDR3 is built from 15 residues. Germline V gene sequence: CDR1 SQVTM, CDR2 ANQGSEA. MiXCR, applied by TCRdb to the RT-PCR reads, yields one record per CDR3 protein. This sample has around 200,000 distinct CDR3 sequences, with about 9% found just once. This clonotype was found many times. The sample in question was non-naive T cells sorted from PBMCs, obtained on the day of vaccination. V is TRBV29-1 and J is TRBJ2-6, with 7 bases identical to TRBD1. The source is a man over 45 who received an inactivated influenza vaccine. CDR3 bases: TGCAGCGTTTTGACAGGGTACTCTGGGGCCAACGTCCTGACTTTC. It encodes CSVLTGYSGANVLTF.